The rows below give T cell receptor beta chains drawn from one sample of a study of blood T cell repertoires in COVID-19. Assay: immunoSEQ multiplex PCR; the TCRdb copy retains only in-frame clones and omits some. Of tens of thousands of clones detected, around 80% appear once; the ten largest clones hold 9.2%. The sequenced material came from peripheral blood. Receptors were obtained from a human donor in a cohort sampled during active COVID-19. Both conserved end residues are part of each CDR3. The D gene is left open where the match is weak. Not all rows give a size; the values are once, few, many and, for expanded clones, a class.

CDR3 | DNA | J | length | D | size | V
CASSQQTGDYEQYF | TGCGCCAGCAGCCAACAGACAGGCGACTACGAGCAGTACTTC | TRBJ2-7 | 14 | . | . | TRBV4-1
CASGRGGMSTDTQYF | TGTGCCAGCGGCCGGGGGGGAATGAGCACAGATACGCAGTATTTT | TRBJ2-3 | 15 | TRBD2 | . | TRBV2
CSVGPSAGVNTEAFF | TGCAGCGTTGGACCCTCGGCCGGAGTGAACACTGAAGCTTTCTTT | TRBJ1-1 | 15 | . | . | TRBV29-1
CASSVGWGGPGNTIYF | TGTGCCAGCAGCGTAGGGTGGGGGGGGCCTGGAAACACCATATATTTT | TRBJ1-3 | 16 | . | . | TRBV9
CASSTQGAGYGYTF | TGTGCCAGCAGCACACAGGGGGCAGGCTATGGCTACACCTTC | TRBJ1-2 | 14 | TRBD1 | . | TRBV11-3
CASSDTTAMNTEAFF | TGTGCCAGCAGCGACACGACAGCTATGAACACTGAAGCTTTCTTT | TRBJ1-1 | 15 | . | few | TRBV5-6
CATRLEYQETQYF | TGTGCCACGAGACTCGAGTACCAAGAGACCCAGTACTTC | TRBJ2-5 | 13 | . | . | TRBV10-3
CASSLATYNEQFF | TGTGCCAGCAGCCTAGCGACTTACAATGAGCAGTTCTTC | TRBJ2-1 | 13 | . | . | TRBV5-4
CASSLVEGLPRPGELFF | TGTGCCAGCAGCTTAGTGGAGGGGCTCCCCCGTCCCGGGGAGCTGTTTTTT | TRBJ2-2 | 17 | . | . | TRBV7-2
CASSSRGGLDIAKNIQYF | TGTGCCAGTAGCAGTAGGGGAGGCCTCGACATAGCCAAAAACATTCAGTACTTC | TRBJ2-4 | 18 | . | few | TRBV19
CASSHPTGRGYTF | TGTGCCAGCAGTCACCCCACAGGGCGTGGCTACACCTTC | TRBJ1-2 | 13 | . | . | TRBV27
CAIRDGESNQPQHF | TGTGCCATCAGGGATGGGGAGAGTAATCAGCCCCAGCATTTT | TRBJ1-5 | 14 | . | few | TRBV10-3
CASSLGTGNYEQYF | TGTGCCAGCAGTTTAGGGACAGGGAACTACGAGCAGTACTTC | TRBJ2-7 | 14 | TRBD1 | . | TRBV28
CASSLIAGEGGFF | TGTGCCAGCAGTCTAATAGCGGGAGAAGGTGGGTTCTTC | TRBJ2-1 | 13 | TRBD2 | . | TRBV27
CASSALPGTGPDTQYF | TGTGCCAGCAGTGCCCTACCCGGGACAGGGCCAGATACGCAGTATTTT | TRBJ2-3 | 16 | TRBD1 | few | TRBV27
CASSFPGLADNEQFF | TGTGCCAGCAGCTTTCCGGGACTAGCGGACAATGAGCAGTTCTTC | TRBJ2-1 | 15 | TRBD2 | . | TRBV7-8
CASSLLAGGKNNEQFF | TGTGCCAGCAGCTTACTAGCGGGAGGTAAGAACAATGAGCAGTTCTTC | TRBJ2-1 | 16 | TRBD2 | few | TRBV5-4
CASSLTYGLATQETQYF | TGTGCCAGCAGCTTGACCTACGGACTAGCGACCCAAGAGACCCAGTACTTC | TRBJ2-5 | 17 | TRBD2 | few | TRBV5-5
CASRGLTEAFF | TGTGCCAGCAGGGGCCTCACTGAAGCTTTCTTT | TRBJ1-1 | 11 | . | . | TRBV28
CASTPAPGALQNNEQFF | TGTGCCAGCACCCCAGCCCCAGGGGCTCTTCAGAACAATGAGCAGTTCTTC | TRBJ2-1 | 17 | . | . | TRBV25-1
CASSPGGGRDYYEQYF | TGTGCCAGCAGCCCAGGCGGTGGCAGGGACTACTACGAGCAGTACTTC | TRBJ2-7 | 16 | TRBD2 | . | TRBV3-1/TRBV3-2
CAWGRTNSYEQYF | TGTGCCTGGGGCCGGACTAATTCCTACGAGCAGTACTTC | TRBJ2-7 | 13 | . | . | TRBV30
CASSLEGRAALYEQYF | TGTGCCAGCAGCTTGGAGGGGAGGGCCGCGCTCTACGAGCAGTACTTC | TRBJ2-7 | 16 | TRBD2 | . | TRBV5-5
CASSRSSGRLGSTDTQYF | TGCGCCAGCAGCCGATCTAGCGGGAGGCTTGGAAGCACAGATACGCAGTATTTT | TRBJ2-3 | 18 | TRBD2 | . | TRBV4-1
CASRPTPNQPQHF | TGTGCCAGCAGACCAACACCTAATCAGCCCCAGCATTTT | TRBJ1-5 | 13 | . | . | TRBV6-5
CASIEGATQYF | TGTGCCAGCATTGAGGGAGCTACGCAGTATTTT | TRBJ2-3 | 11 | . | . | TRBV27
CAWSVGGVGAFF | TGTGCCTGGAGTGTCGGAGGGGTTGGAGCTTTCTTT | TRBJ1-1 | 12 | . | . | TRBV30
CASSLGGFGNTIYF | TGTGCCAGCAGCCTAGGGGGCTTTGGAAACACCATATATTTT | TRBJ1-3 | 14 | TRBD1 | . | TRBV3-1/TRBV3-2
CASSPTGNQPQHF | TGTGCCAGCAGCCCCACAGGGAATCAGCCCCAGCATTTT | TRBJ1-5 | 13 | . | . | TRBV3-1/TRBV3-2
CATTGPQHF | TGTGCCACCACAGGGCCCCAGCATTTT | TRBJ1-5 | 9 | . | . | TRBV24-1
CASSREAGGLGGTEAFF | TGCGCCAGCAGCCGGGAGGCAGGGGGCCTAGGTGGGACTGAAGCTTTCTTT | TRBJ1-1 | 17 | TRBD1 | . | TRBV5-1
CASSGQYSNQPQHF | TGTGCCAGCAGTGGACAGTATAGCAATCAGCCCCAGCATTTT | TRBJ1-5 | 14 | . | once | TRBV2
CASSLDGTGSYEQYF | TGTGCCAGCAGCCTCGACGGGACAGGGAGCTACGAGCAGTACTTC | TRBJ2-7 | 15 | TRBD1 | . | TRBV28
CASSLSSWGAYEQYF | TGTGCCAGCAGTTTATCCTCCTGGGGGGCCTACGAGCAGTACTTC | TRBJ2-7 | 15 | . | few | TRBV27
CASTPRGDRAREGNQPQHF | TGTGCCAGCACCCCCAGGGGGGACAGGGCGAGGGAAGGTAATCAGCCCCAGCATTTT | TRBJ1-5 | 19 | TRBD1 | few | TRBV27
CASSETTVDFF | TGTGCCAGCAGTGAAACCACAGTGGATTTCTTT | TRBJ1-1 | 11 | . | . | TRBV2
CASSPPGRAWDTQYF | TGTGCCAGCAGCCCCCCCGGGAGGGCTTGGGATACGCAGTATTTT | TRBJ2-3 | 15 | TRBD2 | . | TRBV27
CAWSPNTGELFF | TGTGCCTGGTCTCCGAACACCGGGGAGCTGTTTTTT | TRBJ2-2 | 12 | . | . | TRBV30
CASSQVSVQPSSYNSPLHF | TGCGCCAGCAGCCAAGTATCGGTACAGCCGAGCTCCTATAATTCACCCCTCCACTTT | TRBJ1-6 | 19 | . | . | TRBV4-1
CASSQGQGITYEQYF | TGTGCCAGCAGTCAAGGACAGGGGATAACCTACGAGCAGTACTTC | TRBJ2-7 | 15 | TRBD1 | . | TRBV28
CASSLVTGASYEQYF | TGTGCCAGCAGTTTGGTGACGGGAGCGTCCTACGAGCAGTACTTC | TRBJ2-7 | 15 | . | . | TRBV28
CASSTVSRSYEQYF | TGTGCCAGCAGCACAGTCAGTCGCTCCTACGAGCAGTACTTC | TRBJ2-7 | 14 | . | . | TRBV5-5
CAVTGTEAFF | TGTGCCGTGACGGGAACTGAAGCTTTCTTT | TRBJ1-1 | 10 | . | few | TRBV30
CASSQGRGFNEQYF | TGTGCCAGCAGCCAAGGCAGGGGGTTCAACGAGCAGTACTTC | TRBJ2-7 | 14 | TRBD1 | . | TRBV3-1/TRBV3-2
CASSPRVRVYEQYF | TGTGCCAGCTCACCACGAGTCAGGGTCTACGAGCAGTACTTC | TRBJ2-7 | 14 | . | . | TRBV18
CASSLGQGGNIQYF | TGCGCCAGCAGCTTGGGACAGGGGGGAAACATTCAGTACTTC | TRBJ2-4 | 14 | TRBD1 | . | TRBV5-1
CASPGTGKPNYGYTF | TGTGCCAGCCCCGGGACAGGGAAACCTAACTATGGCTACACCTTC | TRBJ1-2 | 15 | TRBD1 | . | TRBV5-4
CASSPAANDRPQHF | TGTGCCAGCAGTCCCGCGGCAAACGATCGGCCCCAGCATTTT | TRBJ1-5 | 14 | . | . | TRBV27